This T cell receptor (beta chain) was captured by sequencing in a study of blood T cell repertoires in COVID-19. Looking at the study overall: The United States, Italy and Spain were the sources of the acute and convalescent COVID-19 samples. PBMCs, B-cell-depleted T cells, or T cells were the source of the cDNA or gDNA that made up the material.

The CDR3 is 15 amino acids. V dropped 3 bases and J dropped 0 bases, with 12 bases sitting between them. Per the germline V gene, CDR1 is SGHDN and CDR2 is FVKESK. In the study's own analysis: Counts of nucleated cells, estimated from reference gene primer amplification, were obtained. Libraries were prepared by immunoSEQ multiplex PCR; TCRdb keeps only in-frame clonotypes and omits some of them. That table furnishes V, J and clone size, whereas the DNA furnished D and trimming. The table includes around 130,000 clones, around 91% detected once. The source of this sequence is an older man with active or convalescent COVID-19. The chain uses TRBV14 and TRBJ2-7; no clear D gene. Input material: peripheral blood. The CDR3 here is CASSQGYSYSYEQYF. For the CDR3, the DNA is TGTGCCAGCAGCCAGGGCTACTCCTACTCCTACGAGCAGTACTTC. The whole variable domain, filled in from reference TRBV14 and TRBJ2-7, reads EAGVTQFPSHSVIEKGQTVTLRCDPISGHDNLYWYRRVMGKEIKFLLHFVKESKQDESGMPNNRFLAERTGGTYSTLKVQPAELEDSGVYFCASSQGYSYSYEQYFGPGTRLTVT.